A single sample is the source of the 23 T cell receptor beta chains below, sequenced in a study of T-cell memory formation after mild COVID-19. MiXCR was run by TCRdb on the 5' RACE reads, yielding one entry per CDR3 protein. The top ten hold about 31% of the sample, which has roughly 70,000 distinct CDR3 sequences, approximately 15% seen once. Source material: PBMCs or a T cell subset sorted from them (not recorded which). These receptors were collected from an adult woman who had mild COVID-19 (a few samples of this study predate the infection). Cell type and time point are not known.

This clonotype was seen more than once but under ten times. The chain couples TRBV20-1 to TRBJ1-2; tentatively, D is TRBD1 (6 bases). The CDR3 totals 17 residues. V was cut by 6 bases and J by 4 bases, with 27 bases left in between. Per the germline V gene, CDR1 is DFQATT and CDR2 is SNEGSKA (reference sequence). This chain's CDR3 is CSALQLLGDTIPYGYTF. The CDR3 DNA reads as TGCAGTGCCCTTCAACTCCTCGGGGACACCATACCCTATGGCTACACCTTC.

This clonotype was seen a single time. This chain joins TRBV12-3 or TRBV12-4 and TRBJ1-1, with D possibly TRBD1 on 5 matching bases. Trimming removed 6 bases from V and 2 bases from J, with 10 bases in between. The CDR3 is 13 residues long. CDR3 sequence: CASRPTENTEAFF. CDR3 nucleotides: TGTGCCAGCAGGCCGACAGAAAACACTGAAGCTTTCTTT.

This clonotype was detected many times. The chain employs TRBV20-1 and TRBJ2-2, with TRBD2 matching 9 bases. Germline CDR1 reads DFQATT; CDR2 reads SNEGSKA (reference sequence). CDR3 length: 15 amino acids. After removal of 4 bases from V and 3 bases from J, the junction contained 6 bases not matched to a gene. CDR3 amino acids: CSAKLSGSDTGELFF. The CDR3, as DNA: TGCAGTGCTAAGCTTAGCGGGAGTGACACCGGGGAGCTGTTTTTT.

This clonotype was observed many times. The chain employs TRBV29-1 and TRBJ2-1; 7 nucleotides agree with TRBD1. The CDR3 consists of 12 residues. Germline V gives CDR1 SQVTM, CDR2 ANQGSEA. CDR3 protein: CRITGDYNEQFF. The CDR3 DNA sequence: TGCAGGATCACAGGGGACTACAATGAGCAGTTCTTC.

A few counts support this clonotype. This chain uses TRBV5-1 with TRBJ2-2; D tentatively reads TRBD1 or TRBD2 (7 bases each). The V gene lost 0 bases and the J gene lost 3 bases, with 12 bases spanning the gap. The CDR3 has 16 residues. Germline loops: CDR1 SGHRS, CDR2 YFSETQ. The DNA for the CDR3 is TGCGCCAGCAGCTTGGGAGCAGGGGGGGACACCGGGGAGCTGTTTTTT. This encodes CASSLGAGGDTGELFF.

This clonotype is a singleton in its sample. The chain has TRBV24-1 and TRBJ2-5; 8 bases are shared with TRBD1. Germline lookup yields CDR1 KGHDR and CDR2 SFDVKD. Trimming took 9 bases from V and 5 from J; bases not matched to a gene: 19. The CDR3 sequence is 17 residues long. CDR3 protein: CATFNPERTGSKETQYF. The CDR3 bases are TGTGCCACCTTCAATCCCGAGCGGACAGGGAGCAAGGAGACCCAGTACTTC.

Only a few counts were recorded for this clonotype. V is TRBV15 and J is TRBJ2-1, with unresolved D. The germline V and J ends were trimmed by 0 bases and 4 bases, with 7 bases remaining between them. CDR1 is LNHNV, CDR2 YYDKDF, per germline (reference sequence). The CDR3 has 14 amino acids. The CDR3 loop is CATSRDVTYNEQFF. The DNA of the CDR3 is TGTGCCACCAGCAGAGATGTTACGTACAATGAGCAGTTCTTC.

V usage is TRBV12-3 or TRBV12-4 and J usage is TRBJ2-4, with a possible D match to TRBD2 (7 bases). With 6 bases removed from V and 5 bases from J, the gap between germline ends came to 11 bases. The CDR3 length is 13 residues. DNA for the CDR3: TGTGCCAGCAGGGGGGGGGCTGAAAACATTCAGTACTTC. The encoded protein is CASRGGAENIQYF.

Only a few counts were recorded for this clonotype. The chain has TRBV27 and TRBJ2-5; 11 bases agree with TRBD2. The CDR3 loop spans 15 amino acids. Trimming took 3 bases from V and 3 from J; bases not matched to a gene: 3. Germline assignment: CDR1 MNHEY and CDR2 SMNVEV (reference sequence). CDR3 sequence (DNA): TGTGCCAGCAGTTTGTCTAGCGGGGGGAAAGAGACCCAGTACTTC. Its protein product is CASSLSSGGKETQYF.

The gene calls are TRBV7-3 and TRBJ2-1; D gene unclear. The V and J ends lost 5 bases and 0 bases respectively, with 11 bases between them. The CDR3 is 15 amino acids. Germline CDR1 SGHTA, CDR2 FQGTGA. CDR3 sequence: CASSLYRSSYNEQFF. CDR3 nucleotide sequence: TGTGCCAGCAGCCTTTATCGGAGCTCCTACAATGAGCAGTTCTTC.

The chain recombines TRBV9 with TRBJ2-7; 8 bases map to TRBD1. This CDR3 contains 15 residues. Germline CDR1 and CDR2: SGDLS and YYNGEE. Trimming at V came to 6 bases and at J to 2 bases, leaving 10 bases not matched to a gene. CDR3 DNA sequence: TGTGCCAGCAACGAACAGGGGGAACTCGCCTACGAGCAGTACTTC. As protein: CASNEQGELAYEQYF.

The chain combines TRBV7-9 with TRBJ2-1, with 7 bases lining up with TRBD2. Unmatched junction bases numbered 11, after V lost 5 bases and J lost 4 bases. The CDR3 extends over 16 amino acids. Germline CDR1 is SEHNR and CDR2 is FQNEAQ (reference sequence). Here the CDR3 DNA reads TGTGCCAGCAGCCTTCAAGCGGGACGGGGGTACAATGAGCAGTTCTTC. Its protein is CASSLQAGRGYNEQFF.

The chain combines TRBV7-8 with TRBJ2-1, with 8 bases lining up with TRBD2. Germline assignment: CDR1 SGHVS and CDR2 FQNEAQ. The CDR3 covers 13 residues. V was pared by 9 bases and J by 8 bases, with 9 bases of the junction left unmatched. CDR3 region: CASQPGGVHEQFF. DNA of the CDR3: TGTGCCAGTCAACCGGGGGGGGTCCATGAGCAGTTCTTC.

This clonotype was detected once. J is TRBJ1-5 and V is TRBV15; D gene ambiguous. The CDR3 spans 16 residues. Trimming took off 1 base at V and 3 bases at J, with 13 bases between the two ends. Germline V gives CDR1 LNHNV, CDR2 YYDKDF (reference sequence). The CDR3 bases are TGTGCCACCAGCAGAGTAGGTGAACAGCTCAATCAGCCCCAGCATTTT. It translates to CATSRVGEQLNQPQHF.

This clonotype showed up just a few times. The DNA of the CDR3 is TGCAGCGGATTACTGAACTCCTACGAGCAGTACTTC. Amino acids: CSGLLNSYEQYF. The V call is TRBV29-1, the J call TRBJ2-7; the D is unclear. Germline assignment: CDR1 SQVTM and CDR2 ANQGSEA. V lost 7 bases and J 0 bases, leaving 10 bases between the germline ends. The CDR3 contains 12 residues.

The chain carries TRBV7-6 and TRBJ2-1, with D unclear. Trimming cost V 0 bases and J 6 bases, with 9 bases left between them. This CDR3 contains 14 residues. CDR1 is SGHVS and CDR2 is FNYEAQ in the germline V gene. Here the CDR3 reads CASSLAGSSNEQFF. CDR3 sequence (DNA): TGTGCCAGCAGCTTAGCGGGTAGCTCCAATGAGCAGTTCTTC.

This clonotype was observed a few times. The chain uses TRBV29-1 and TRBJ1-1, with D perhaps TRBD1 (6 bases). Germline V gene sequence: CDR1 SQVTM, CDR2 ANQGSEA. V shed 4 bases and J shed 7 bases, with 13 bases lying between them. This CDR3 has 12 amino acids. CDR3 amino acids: CSVVKGTLEAFF. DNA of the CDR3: TGCAGCGTTGTAAAGGGGACACTTGAAGCTTTCTTT.

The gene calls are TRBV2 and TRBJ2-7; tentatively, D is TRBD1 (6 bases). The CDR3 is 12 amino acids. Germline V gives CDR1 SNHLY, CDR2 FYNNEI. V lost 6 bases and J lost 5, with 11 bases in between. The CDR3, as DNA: TGTGCCAGCAGGGCAACAGGGAACGAGCAGTACTTC. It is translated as CASRATGNEQYF.

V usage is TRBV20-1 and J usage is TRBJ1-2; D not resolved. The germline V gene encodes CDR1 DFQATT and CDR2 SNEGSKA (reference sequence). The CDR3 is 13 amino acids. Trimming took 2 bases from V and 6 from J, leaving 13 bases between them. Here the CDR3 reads CSARMQEIHGYTF. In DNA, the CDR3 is TGCAGTGCTAGAATGCAGGAAATACATGGCTACACCTTC.

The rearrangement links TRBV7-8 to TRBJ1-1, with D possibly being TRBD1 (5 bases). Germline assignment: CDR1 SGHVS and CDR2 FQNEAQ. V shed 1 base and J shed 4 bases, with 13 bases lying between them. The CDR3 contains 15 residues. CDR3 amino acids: CASSLGGAARTEAFF. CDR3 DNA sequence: TGTGCCAGCAGCTTAGGCGGGGCCGCTCGCACTGAAGCTTTCTTT.

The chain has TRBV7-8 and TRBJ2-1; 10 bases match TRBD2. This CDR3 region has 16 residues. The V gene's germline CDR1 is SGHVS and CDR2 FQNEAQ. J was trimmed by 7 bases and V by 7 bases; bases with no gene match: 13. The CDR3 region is CASTPVRLAGNNEQFF. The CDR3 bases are TGTGCCAGCACCCCCGTACGACTAGCGGGTAATAATGAGCAGTTCTTC.

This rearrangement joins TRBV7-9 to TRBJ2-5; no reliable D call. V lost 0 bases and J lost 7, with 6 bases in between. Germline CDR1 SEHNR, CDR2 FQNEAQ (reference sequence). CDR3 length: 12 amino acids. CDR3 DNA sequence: TGTGCCAGCAGCTTAGCGAAGGGGACCCAGTACTTC. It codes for CASSLAKGTQYF.

As DNA, the CDR3 is TGTGCCAGCAGCTTCAAGGAGAATGAAAAACTGTTTTTT. Translating gives CASSFKENEKLFF. J is TRBJ1-4 and V is TRBV7-9, with D unresolved. This CDR3 contains 13 residues. V was trimmed by 3 bases and J by 5 bases, leaving 7 bases between them. Germline V gene lookup returns CDR1 SEHNR and CDR2 FQNEAQ (reference sequence). The complete variable domain, with remaining parts taken from reference TRBV7-9 and TRBJ1-4, reads DTGVSQNPRHKITKRGQNVTFRCDPISEHNRLYWYRQTLGQGPEFLTYFQNEAQLEKSRLLSDRFSAERPKGSFSTLEIQRTEQGDSAMYLCASSFKENEKLFFGSGTQLSVL.